This T cell receptor (beta chain) emerged from a study of patients and donors after allogeneic stem cell transplantation. The germline gives CDR1 MDHEN, CDR2 SYDVKM. Trimming removed 4 bases from V and 0 bases from J, with 14 bases in between. The CDR3 spans 16 residues. TCRdb redid the calling of the RT-PCR reads with MiXCR, one entry per CDR3 protein. Here the sample spans about 200,000 distinct CDR3 sequences, around 40% being singletons. The sample comprised blood, either unsorted or a sorted T cell fraction (not recorded which). The receptor comes from a human donor who was either an allogeneic HSCT recipient or a stem cell or donor lymphocyte infusion donor (not recorded which). It is not recorded whose cells these are; they may come from a transplant donor. The chain carries TRBV28 and TRBJ2-3; D is possibly TRBD1 (6 bases). The CDR3 DNA follows: TGTGCCAGCAGTTCCCCAGACAGGCCCAGCACAGATACGCAGTATTTT. This sequence encodes CASSSPDRPSTDTQYF.